Each of the 30 T cell receptor beta chains below was sequenced from the same sample in a study of CD8+ T cells in alopecia areata. Following RNA extraction, reverse transcription yielded cDNA that acted as the sequencing template. Using immunoSEQ multiplex PCR, the repertoire was profiled, and TCRdb retains in-frame clones only, with some absent. Altogether 270,000 or so clones were found in the sample, and no singletons occur. On the basis of CD4, CD8alpha, NKG2D, NKG2ACE and other markers, pooled cutaneous lymph node cells were sorted. Sequencing input: CD4+ T cells sorted from a lymph node. Receptors originate from a C3H/HeJ mouse with alopecia areata. This strain's MHC haplotype is H2-k.

With regard to this clone: Gene labels here are mouse ones. The CDR3 goes on 4 residues after the read ends, and that part is filled in from the germline J gene. J is TRBJ2-3 and V is TRBV1; a possible D gene is TRBD2 (7 bases). Germline CDR1 reads NSQYPW; CDR2 reads LRSPGD (reference sequence). V was clipped by 5 bases and J by 2 bases, with 11 bases between them. The CDR3 totals 14 residues. The CDR3 DNA, read in part, is TGCACCTGCAGTCCCCGGGGGGCTGCAGAA. It codes for CTCSPRGAAE. The CDR3, in full, reads CTCSPRGAAETLYF.

This clone showed up just a few times. Gene names and germline match the mouse. From the germline J gene comes the end of the CDR3, since the read stops 4 residues before it. This sequence joins TRBV19 and TRBJ2-2, with 11 bases that match TRBD1. The germline CDR1 and CDR2 sequences are FNHDT and SITEND (reference sequence). Trimming took 1 base from V and 3 from J; bases not matched to a gene: 2. This CDR3 spans 16 amino acids. CDR3 bases read: TGTGCCAGCAGTATAAGGACAGGGGGCCACACCGGG. The encoded protein is CASSIRTGGHTG. The full CDR3 reads CASSIRTGGHTGQLYF.

This clone has more than one count but fewer than ten. Genes here carry mouse names. The read comes to an end 4 residues before the CDR3 does, leaving the germline J gene to fill in the end. The V call is TRBV19, the J call TRBJ2-2, with 11 bases that match TRBD1. Trimming removed 2 bases from V and 5 bases from J; junction bases left unmatched: 5. The CDR3 runs to 16 residues. Germline-derived CDR1 and CDR2 are FNHDT and SITEND (reference sequence). Here the CDR3 reads CASSIRGQGDTGQLYF. The sequenced CDR3 bases are TGTGCCAGCAGTATTAGGGGACAGGGGGATACCGGG.

This clone has a handful of counts. Mouse names are used for the genes. The read ends 4 residues before the CDR3 terminus; that terminus is restored from the germline J gene. The chain uses TRBV5 and TRBJ2-4; 9 bases are shared with TRBD1. CDR1 and CDR2 from the germline V gene are LGHNA and YNLKQL (reference sequence). V dropped 2 bases and J dropped 0; count of bases not matched to a gene: 9. The length of the CDR3 is 18 residues. The covered CDR3 bases are TGTGCCAGCAGCCAAACAGGGGGCTCTGGGACTAGTCAAAAC. It specifies CASSQTGGSGTSQN. In full, the CDR3 is CASSQTGGSGTSQNTLYF.

This clone was counted ten times or more. Gene names are mouse gene names. Read coverage stops 4 residues before the CDR3 terminus; the germline J gene supplies the remainder. V gene TRBV17 combines with J gene TRBJ2-2; possible D gene TRBD1, 6 bases. Trimming cost V 2 bases and J 0 bases, with 13 bases left between them. The length of the CDR3 is 17 residues. Germline V gene sequence: CDR1 MNHDT, CDR2 YYDKIL. Here the CDR3 reads CASSRSRDTTNTGQLYF. The covered CDR3 bases are TGTGCTAGCAGTAGAAGCCGGGACACCACAAACACCGGG.

A remark on this clone: Gene names denote mouse genes. The CDR3: CASSPGLGGYYAEQFF. The CDR3 bases that were read are TGTGCCAGCAGTCCGGGACTGGGGGGTTACTATGCT. The V and J genes are TRBV14 and TRBJ2-1, with 12 bases that match TRBD2. The DNA ends 4 residues before the CDR3 does, and the rest of the CDR3 is filled in from the germline J gene. The CDR3 runs to 16 residues. The J segment lost 2 bases and the V segment lost 4 bases, leaving 4 bases of the junction unmatched. CDR1 and CDR2 (germline): SGHDT, FRDEAV.

A note on this clone: Gene names and germline match the mouse. The read comes to an end 4 residues before the CDR3 does, leaving the germline J gene to fill in the end. This sample also contains other DNA sequences that code for the same CDR3. The V and J genes are TRBV13-2 and TRBJ2-3, with 7 positions matching TRBD2. Germline CDR1 reads NNHNN; CDR2 reads SYGAGS (reference sequence). The CDR3 loop spans 16 amino acids. The ends lost 1 base at V and 0 bases at J; junction bases unmatched: 5. CDR3 DNA (partial): TGTGCCAGCGGTGATCGACTGGGAGCTAGTGCAGAA. Its protein is CASGDRLGASAE. The entire CDR3 protein reads CASGDRLGASAETLYF.

This clone turned up a few times. Mouse names are used for the genes. The DNA ends 4 residues before the CDR3 does, and the rest of the CDR3 is filled in from the germline J gene. V usage is TRBV19 and J usage is TRBJ2-5; D is possibly TRBD1 (6 bases). Germline CDR1 is FNHDT and CDR2 is SITEND (reference sequence). This CDR3 contains 13 residues. Partial CDR3 DNA: TGTGCCAGCAGTATCCCTGACAGGGAC. Translating gives CASSIPDRD. In full, the CDR3 is CASSIPDRDTQYF.

This clone was counted a few times. Gene names denote mouse genes. Read data end 4 residues before the CDR3 end; the end is taken from the germline J gene. V and J are TRBV19 and TRBJ2-1; 8 positions agree with TRBD1. The germline CDR1 and CDR2 sequences are FNHDT and SITEND (reference sequence). V lost 3 bases, J lost 1 base, and 6 bases stayed unmatched. This CDR3 comprises 16 residues. The sequenced CDR3 bases are TGTGCCAGCAGTACCTCCCGGGACAGGAACTATGCT. It translates to CASSTSRDRNYA. The entire CDR3 reads CASSTSRDRNYAEQFF.

With regard to this clone: Genes and germline are mouse. The CDR3 goes on 4 residues after the read ends, and that part is filled in from the germline J gene. The chain links TRBV19 to TRBJ2-3, with 8 bases fitting TRBD2. The CDR3 length is 12 residues. The germline V gene encodes CDR1 FNHDT and CDR2 SITEND (reference sequence). CDR3 loop: CASRDWGETLYF. The covered CDR3 bases are TGTGCCAGCAGAGACTGGGGAGAA.

This clone has only a few counts. Genes here carry mouse names. The read terminates 4 residues before the CDR3 end, so the remaining end is supplied by the germline J gene. Other DNA sequences in the same sample also yield this CDR3. The gene calls are TRBV13-1 and TRBJ2-7; TRBD2 agrees at 7 bases. The CDR3 is 13 residues long. CDR1 NSHNY and CDR2 SYGAGN come from the germline V gene. The sequenced part of the CDR3 DNA is TGTGCCAGCAGTGATCTACTGGGGTAT. It encodes CASSDLLGY. The CDR3 in its entirety is CASSDLLGYEQYF.

Points on this clone: The gene names given are mouse names. The covered CDR3 bases are TGTGCCAGCAGTATAGTCAGGGCT. Translation: CASSIVRA. The whole CDR3 reads CASSIVRAEQFF. The gene calls are TRBV19 and TRBJ2-1; D is ambiguous. The CDR3 goes on 4 residues after the read ends, and that part is filled in from the germline J gene. This CDR3 comprises 12 residues. Germline V gene data show CDR1 as FNHDT and CDR2 as SITEND (reference sequence).

This clone has just a few counts. The genes and germline here are from mouse. The CDR3 end is not reached by the read, which stops 4 residues before it; the germline J gene fills it in. This chain joins TRBV13-2 and TRBJ2-2; D is unclear. The CDR3 totals 13 residues. V lost 6 bases and J lost 1, with 7 bases in between. Germline lookup yields CDR1 NNHNN and CDR2 SYGAGS (reference sequence). The CDR3 here is CASDAENTGQLYF. CDR3 DNA (partial): TGTGCCAGCGATGCAGAAAACACCGGG.

In this sample, this clone turned up a few times. Mouse gene names and germline throughout. The read terminates 4 residues ahead of where the CDR3 ends, so the germline J gene completes it. The rearrangement links TRBV1 to TRBJ2-1, with 9 bases matching TRBD1. V lost 9 bases to trimming and J lost 6 bases; unmatched junction nucleotides: 3. The V gene's germline CDR1 is NSQYPW and CDR2 LRSPGD (reference sequence). The CDR3 length is 12 residues. Incomplete CDR3 DNA: TGCACCTGTGGGACAGGGATTGCT. The encoded protein is CTCGTGIA. The CDR3 as a whole reads CTCGTGIAEQFF. The full variable domain, with the rest looked up from reference TRBV1 and TRBJ2-1, is VTLLEQNPRWRLVPRGQAVNLRCILKNSQYPWMSWYQQDLQKQLQWLFTLRSPGDKEVKSLPGADYLATRVTDTELRLQVANMSQGRTLYCTCGTGIAEQFFGPGTRLTVL.

Comment on this clone: Genes here carry mouse names. The CDR3 end lies 4 residues beyond the end of the read and is filled in from the germline J gene. This rearrangement joins TRBV13-1 to TRBJ2-5; TRBD1 might be the D (5 bases). Looked up from germline, CDR1 is NSHNY and CDR2 is SYGAGN. Trimming took 4 bases from V and 1 from J, leaving 7 bases between them. CDR3 size: 13 residues. The CDR3 is CASSPQDQDTQYF. The sequenced part of the CDR3 DNA is TGTGCCAGCAGTCCACAGGACCAAGAC.

This clone has at least ten counts. The gene names given are mouse names. Read coverage stops 4 residues before the CDR3 terminus; the germline J gene supplies the remainder. Other DNA sequences within the sample encode an identical CDR3. The genes are TRBV19 and TRBJ1-1; weak D call: TRBD1 (6 bases). Deletions cut 0 bases from V and 4 bases from J, with 7 bases between. The CDR3 extends over 13 amino acids. Germline lookup yields CDR1 FNHDT and CDR2 SITEND (reference sequence). The CDR3 reads CASSIGGRTEVFF. The part of the CDR3 DNA that was read is TGTGCCAGCAGTATAGGGGGGCGCACA.

This clone was seen a few times. The genes are named according to mouse. The CDR3 end is not reached by the read, which stops 4 residues before it; the germline J gene fills it in. This sample includes further DNA sequences coding for the same CDR3. J is TRBJ1-2 and V is TRBV5, with D maybe TRBD1 (5 bases). V was shortened by 2 bases and J by 3 bases, with 7 bases between the two germline ends. Germline V gives CDR1 LGHNA, CDR2 YNLKQL (reference sequence). This CDR3 comprises 13 residues. The CDR3: CASSQQGDSDYTF. The CDR3 bases that were read are TGTGCCAGCAGCCAACAGGGCGACTCC.

This clone was seen more than once but under ten times. The gene names given are mouse names. The CDR3 is cut off 4 residues early in the read; its end comes from the germline J gene. This chain uses TRBV13-3 with TRBJ2-2; 8 bases agree with TRBD2. Germline V gene lookup returns CDR1 NNHDY and CDR2 SYVADS. With 6 bases clipped from V and 1 base from J, the junction kept 5 bases outside the gene matches. The CDR3 contains 15 residues. CDR3 DNA, as far as it was read: TGTGCCAGCAACTACTGGGGGCTAAACACCGGG. Translated, it gives CASNYWGLNTG. The complete CDR3 reads CASNYWGLNTGQLYF.

About this clone: Gene names denote mouse genes. The observed sequence ends 4 residues before the CDR3 terminus, with the missing tail filled in from the germline J gene. V usage is TRBV13-1 and J usage is TRBJ2-5; 8 nucleotides align to TRBD2. V dropped 6 bases and J dropped 3; count of bases not matched to a gene: 6. CDR1 is NSHNY and CDR2 is SYGAGN in the germline V gene. The CDR3 totals 14 residues. Incomplete CDR3 DNA: TGTGCCAGCACCTCTGGGGGGCTTCAAGAC. This codes for CASTSGGLQD. The CDR3 reads in full as CASTSGGLQDTQYF.

As concerns this clone: Gene names are the mouse ones. Read data end 4 residues before the CDR3 end; the end is taken from the germline J gene. The sample carries other DNA sequences with the same CDR3. V and J are TRBV31 and TRBJ1-2, with TRBD1 matching over 7 bases. V lost 0 bases to trimming and J lost 0 bases; unmatched junction nucleotides: 4. Germline V CDR1 and CDR2: GKSSPN, SITVG. The CDR3 contains 15 residues. Partial CDR3 DNA: TGTGCCTGGAGTCTTTCAGGGGGAGCAAACTCC. This encodes CAWSLSGGANS. The entire CDR3 reads CAWSLSGGANSDYTF.

Concerning this clone itself: Each gene name is a mouse one. The missing CDR3 end, 4 residues past where the read stops, is filled in from the germline J gene. The rearrangement links TRBV19 to TRBJ2-7; 8 bases are a match to TRBD1. V trimming: 4 bases; J trimming: 0 bases; junction bases outside the gene matches: 3. The CDR3 spans 14 residues. Germline CDR1 FNHDT, CDR2 SITEND (reference sequence). This CDR3 is CASSLRGRSYEQYF. CDR3 bases read: TGTGCCAGCAGTCTCAGGGGGCGCTCCTAT.

Worth noting for this clone: The gene names given are mouse names. The CDR3 is cut off 4 residues early in the read; its end comes from the germline J gene. This rearrangement joins TRBV14 to TRBJ1-1; perhaps TRBD1 as D (6 bases). There are 14 residues in the CDR3. V dropped 5 bases and J dropped 1 base, with 12 bases sitting between them. Germline V CDR1 and CDR2: SGHDT, FRDEAV. Incomplete CDR3 DNA: TGTGCCAGCAGGCCCGGGACAATAAACACA. Translated, it gives CASRPGTINT. The full CDR3 protein is CASRPGTINTEVFF.

Comments on this clone: Mouse names are used for the genes. With the read ending 4 residues before the CDR3 end, the germline J gene is used to fill in that end. The chain couples TRBV5 to TRBJ2-2, with 13 bases identical to TRBD2. Germline V CDR1 and CDR2: LGHNA, YNLKQL (reference sequence). CDR3 length: 19 amino acids. V lost 4 bases, J lost 6 bases, and 14 bases stayed unmatched. The DNA read from the CDR3 is TGTGCCAGCAGCCCCCGGACAGTTAGGACTGGGGGGGCGCCCGGG. Encoded protein: CASSPRTVRTGGAPG. The whole CDR3 region reads CASSPRTVRTGGAPGQLYF.

This clone was seen more than once but under ten times. Gene names and germline refer to mouse. The DNA ends 4 residues before the CDR3 does, and the rest of the CDR3 is filled in from the germline J gene. The chain couples TRBV13-2 to TRBJ2-1; 14 nucleotides agree with TRBD2. Looked up from germline, CDR1 is NNHNN and CDR2 is SYGAGS (reference sequence). V lost 3 bases to trimming and J lost 1 base; unmatched junction nucleotides: 6. The CDR3 has 18 amino acids. Incomplete CDR3 DNA: TGTGCCAGCGGTGCGGGCCGGGACTGGGGGGGCAACTATGCT. It yields the protein CASGAGRDWGGNYA. From start to end, the CDR3 is CASGAGRDWGGNYAEQFF.

In this sample, this clone turned up a few times. Gene names and germline refer to mouse. With the read ending 4 residues before the CDR3 end, the germline J gene is used to fill in that end. This rearrangement joins TRBV13-3 to TRBJ1-2; D perhaps matches TRBD1 (6 bases). The CDR3 runs 13 residues. CDR1 is NNHDY and CDR2 is SYVADS in the germline V gene. V was trimmed by 4 bases and J by 4 bases, leaving 11 bases between them. CDR3 DNA (partial): TGTGCCAGCAGTTTACAGGGCACCTCC. Amino acids: CASSLQGTS. Given in full, the CDR3 is CASSLQGTSDYTF.

Points on this clone: Mouse names are used for the genes. The DNA read from the CDR3 is TGTGCCAGCGGTGTCCAGGGGAACTATGCT. This gives the protein CASGVQGNYA. The full CDR3 is CASGVQGNYAEQFF. The chain links TRBV13-2 to TRBJ2-1; possibly TRBD1 for D (6 bases). The CDR3 end is not reached by the read, which stops 4 residues before it; the germline J gene fills it in. The V end was cut by 3 bases, the J end by 1 base, with 8 bases between. Germline V gene sequence: CDR1 NNHNN, CDR2 SYGAGS (reference sequence). The CDR3 runs 14 residues.

In this sample, this clone turned up a few times. The genes and germline here are from mouse. The read is 4 residues too short to cover the CDR3 end, so that end is filled in from the germline J gene. This rearrangement joins TRBV5 to TRBJ2-5, with TRBD1 matching over 7 bases. This CDR3 comprises 16 residues. CDR1 and CDR2 from the germline V gene are LGHNA and YNLKQL (reference sequence). CDR3 residues: CASSQQLPGQKDTQYF. CDR3 bases read: TGTGCCAGCAGCCAACAACTTCCGGGACAGAAAGAC.

In the case of this clone: Genes here carry mouse names. The CDR3 end falls 4 residues outside the read, so it is completed with the germline J gene. Other DNA sequences in this specimen translate into the identical CDR3. V and J are TRBV13-2 and TRBJ2-1, with 7 bases matching TRBD1. J lost 4 bases, V lost 0 bases, and 1 base had no gene match. Germline lookup yields CDR1 NNHNN and CDR2 SYGAGS (reference sequence). The CDR3 totals 14 residues. Incomplete CDR3 DNA: TGTGCCAGCGGTGATGTGGGACAGTATGCT. Protein product: CASGDVGQYA. The CDR3, in full, reads CASGDVGQYAEQFF.

This clone was detected a few times. Gene names refer to mouse genes. From the germline J gene comes the end of the CDR3, since the read stops 4 residues before it. The sample carries other DNA sequences with the same CDR3. The chain couples TRBV13-1 to TRBJ2-7, with 11 positions matching TRBD2. Trimming cost V 3 bases and J 3 bases; bases outside gene matches: 2. This CDR3 region has 14 residues. CDR1 is NSHNY, CDR2 SYGAGN, per germline. This CDR3 reads CASSGGTGGYEQYF. Partial CDR3 DNA: TGTGCCAGCAGTGGTGGGACTGGGGGCTAT.

Of note for this clone: The gene names given are mouse names. CDR3 region: CASAGRNSYNSPLYF. The sequenced part of the CDR3 DNA is TGTGCCAGCGCAGGGAGGAATTCCTATAATTCGCCC. This chain uses TRBV19 with TRBJ1-6; TRBD1 is a possible D gene (5 bases). The read is 3 residues too short to cover the CDR3 end, so that end is filled in from the germline J gene. TRBJ1-6 is recorded as an ORF, its role being uncertain. The CDR3 runs 15 residues. V was pared by 7 bases and J by 0 bases, with 11 bases between. Germline lookup yields CDR1 FNHDT and CDR2 SITEND (reference sequence).